This T cell receptor beta chain was sequenced for a study of shared clonotypes between healthy human individuals. Running of the assay took place at deep level. Sequencing used immunoSEQ multiplex PCR; TCRdb keeps in-frame clones, though not all of them. Altogether approximately 740,000 clones are present, approximately 92% being singletons, with the ten largest covering more than 20%. The naive CD8 subset, CD45RO-negative cells positively selected for CCR7, excluded terminally differentiated effector memory CD45RA+ cells. Study findings and constraints: Among the subsets, naive ones generally showed larger estimated richness than memory ones.

Details on this clone: Antigen unknown.

Sequencing was carried out using naive CD8+ T cells sorted from blood. The TCR was taken from a young man in good health.

Written as DNA, the CDR3 is TGTGCCAGTAGTATAGAGGGCAGGGGTAGCAATCAGCCCCAGCATTTT. Its translation: CASSIEGRGSNQPQHF. The chain is built from TRBV19 and TRBJ1-5; tentatively, D is TRBD1 (6 bases). CDR1 LNHDA and CDR2 SQIVND come from the germline V gene (reference sequence). This CDR3 contains 16 residues. The V end lost 0 bases, the J end lost 0 bases, and 9 bases lay between the germline ends.